This TCR beta chain was identified during a study of shared clonotypes between healthy human individuals. Looking at the study overall: A couple of female and a few male donors aged 18 to 49 were enrolled.

Whole-study results and caveats: Researchers found naive subsets generally carried larger estimated richness than memory subsets.

The CDR3 extends over 14 amino acids. Germline V gene data show CDR1 as SNHLY and CDR2 as FYNNEI. Trimming left V 2 bases short and J 4 bases short, with 8 bases between. Notes on this clone: Its antigen remains unknown.

In the CD4+ fraction, cells were divided into CD45RA+ naive and CD45RA-negative memory subsets. In the original analysis: Filtering differed for immunoSEQ, which gave only junction sequences without quality scores. Produced via immunoSEQ multiplex PCR; TCRdb's table is partial and in-frame only. V and J calls and clone size are as listed in that table; D and trimming were resolved from the DNA. The sample includes millions of clones, 85% to 95% of them seen just once. The chain recombines TRBV2 with TRBJ2-2; the D gene is possibly TRBD2 (6 bases). This receptor was taken from a young man in good health. Material: naive CD4+ T cells sorted from blood. Subset: CD45RA+ positively selected. CDR3 region: CASSEMEGTGELFF. Written as DNA, the CDR3 is TGTGCCAGCAGTGAAATGGAGGGCACCGGGGAGCTGTTTTTT.